The present entry profiles one T cell receptor beta chain with its context. Its antigen is not identified. V was trimmed by 1 base and J by 3 bases, leaving 6 bases between them. This CDR3 region has 14 residues. The V gene's germline CDR1 is SGHTA and CDR2 FQGNSA. This entry is derived from a study of T cells in localized non-small cell lung cancer. Study-level results: A raised T cell density in blood coincided with lengthier overall survival. Out of the top 100 tumor clones, a median approximately 57 were seen in adjacent lung. Investigators sequenced only a single tumor region, leaving heterogeneity possible.

Libraries were prepared by immunoSEQ multiplex PCR; TCRdb keeps only in-frame clonotypes and omits some of them. The repertoire holds fewer than 60,000 clones, with over 75% as singletons. The chain is built from TRBV7-2 and TRBJ2-2; no clear D. Sequences were derived from peripheral blood, sampled before any cancer treatment. The source of this sequence is a female donor of 60 years or more with stage II squamous cell lung carcinoma. The CDR3 loop reads CASSLETHTGELFF. The DNA for the CDR3 is TGTGCCAGCAGCTTAGAAACGCACACCGGGGAGCTGTTTTTT.